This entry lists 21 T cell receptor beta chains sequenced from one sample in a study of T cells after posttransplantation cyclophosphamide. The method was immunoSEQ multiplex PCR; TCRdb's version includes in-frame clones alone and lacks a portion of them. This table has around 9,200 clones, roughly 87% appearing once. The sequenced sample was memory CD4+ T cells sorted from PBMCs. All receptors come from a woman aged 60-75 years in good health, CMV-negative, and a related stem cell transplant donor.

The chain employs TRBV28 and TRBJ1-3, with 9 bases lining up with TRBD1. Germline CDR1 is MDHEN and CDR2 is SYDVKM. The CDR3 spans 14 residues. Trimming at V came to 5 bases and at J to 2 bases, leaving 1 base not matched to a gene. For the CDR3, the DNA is TGTGCCAGCAGTCGGACAGGGGCTGGAAACACCATATATTTT. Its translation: CASSRTGAGNTIYF.

CDR3 protein: CASRPRGGSSYNEQFF. The CDR3, as DNA: TGTGCCAGCAGGCCTAGAGGGGGAAGCTCCTACAATGAGCAGTTCTTC. This chain uses TRBV14 with TRBJ2-1; TRBD1 is a possible D gene (6 bases). This CDR3 comprises 16 residues. Germline CDR1 reads SGHDN; CDR2 reads FVKESK. V shed 6 bases and J shed 0 bases, with 15 bases lying between them. Using reference TRBV14 and TRBJ2-1 for the parts outside the CDR3, the full variable domain is EAGVTQFPSHSVIEKGQTVTLRCDPISGHDNLYWYRRVMGKEIKFLLHFVKESKQDESGMPNNRFLAERTGGTYSTLKVQPAELEDSGVYFCASRPRGGSSYNEQFFGPGTRLTVL.

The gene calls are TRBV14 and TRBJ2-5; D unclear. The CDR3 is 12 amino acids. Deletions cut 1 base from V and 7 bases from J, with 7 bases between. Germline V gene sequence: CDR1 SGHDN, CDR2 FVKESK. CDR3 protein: CASSQGAGTQYF. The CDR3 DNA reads TGTGCCAGCAGCCAAGGAGCTGGGACCCAGTACTTC. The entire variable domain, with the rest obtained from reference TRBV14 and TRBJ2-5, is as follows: EAGVTQFPSHSVIEKGQTVTLRCDPISGHDNLYWYRRVMGKEIKFLLHFVKESKQDESGMPNNRFLAERTGGTYSTLKVQPAELEDSGVYFCASSQGAGTQYFGPGTRLLVL.

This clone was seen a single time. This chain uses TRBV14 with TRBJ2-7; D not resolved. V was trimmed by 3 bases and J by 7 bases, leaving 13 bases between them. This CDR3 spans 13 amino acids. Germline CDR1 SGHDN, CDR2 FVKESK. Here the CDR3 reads CASSQLPVGEQYV. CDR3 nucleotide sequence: TGTGCCAGCAGCCAGCTCCCGGTCGGGGAGCAGTACGTC.

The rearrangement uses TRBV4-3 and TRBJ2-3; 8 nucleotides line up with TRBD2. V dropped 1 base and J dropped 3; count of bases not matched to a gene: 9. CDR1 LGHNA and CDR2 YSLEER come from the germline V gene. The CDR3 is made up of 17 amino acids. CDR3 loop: CASSQGGSSGSTDTQYF. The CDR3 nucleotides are TGCGCCAGCAGCCAAGGGGGTTCTAGCGGGTCGACAGATACGCAGTATTTT.

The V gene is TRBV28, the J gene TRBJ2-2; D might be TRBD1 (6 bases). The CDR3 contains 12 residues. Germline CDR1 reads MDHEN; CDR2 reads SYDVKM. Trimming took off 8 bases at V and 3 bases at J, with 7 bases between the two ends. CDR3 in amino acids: CASEGDTGELFF. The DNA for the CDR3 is TGTGCCAGCGAGGGGGACACCGGGGAGCTGTTTTTT.

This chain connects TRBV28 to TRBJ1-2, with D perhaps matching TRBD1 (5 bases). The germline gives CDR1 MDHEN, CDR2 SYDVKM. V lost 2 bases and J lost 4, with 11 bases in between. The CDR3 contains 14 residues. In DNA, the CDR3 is TGTGCCAGCAGTTTAGGGGGGGAGCCCTATGGCTACACCTTC. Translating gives CASSLGGEPYGYTF.

The CDR3 region is CATSTRGAQETQYF. DNA of the CDR3: TGTGCCACCAGCACCCGGGGGGCACAAGAGACCCAGTACTTC. This sequence joins TRBV15 and TRBJ2-5; D possibly corresponds to TRBD2 (7 bases). Trimming removed 4 bases at V and 2 bases at J, with 11 bases between. Germline CDR1 LNHNV, CDR2 YYDKDF (reference sequence). The CDR3 contains 14 residues.

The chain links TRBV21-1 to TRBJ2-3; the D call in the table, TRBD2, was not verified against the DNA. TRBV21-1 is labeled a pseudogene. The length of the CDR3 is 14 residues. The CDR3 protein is CASGTSGGVDTQYF. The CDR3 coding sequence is TGTGCCAGCGGGACTAGCGGGGGTGTAGATACGCAGTATTTT.

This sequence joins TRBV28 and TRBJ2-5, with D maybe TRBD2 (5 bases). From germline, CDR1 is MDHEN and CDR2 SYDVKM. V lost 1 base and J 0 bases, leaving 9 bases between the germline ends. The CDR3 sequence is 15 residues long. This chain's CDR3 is CASSLSQDYQETQYF. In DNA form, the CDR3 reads TGTGCCAGCAGTTTATCCCAGGACTACCAAGAGACCCAGTACTTC. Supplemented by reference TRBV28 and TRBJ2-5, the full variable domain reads DVKVTQSSRYLVKRTGEKVFLECVQDMDHENMFWYRQDPGLGLRLIYFSYDVKMKEKGDIPEGYSVSREKKERFSLILESASTNQTSMYLCASSLSQDYQETQYFGPGTRLLVL.

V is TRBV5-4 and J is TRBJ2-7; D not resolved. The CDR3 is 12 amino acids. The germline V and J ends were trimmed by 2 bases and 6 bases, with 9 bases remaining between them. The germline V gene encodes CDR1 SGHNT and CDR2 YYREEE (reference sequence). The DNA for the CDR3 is TGTGCCAGCAGCTTCGACCTAGGCGAGCAGTACGTC. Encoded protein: CASSFDLGEQYV.

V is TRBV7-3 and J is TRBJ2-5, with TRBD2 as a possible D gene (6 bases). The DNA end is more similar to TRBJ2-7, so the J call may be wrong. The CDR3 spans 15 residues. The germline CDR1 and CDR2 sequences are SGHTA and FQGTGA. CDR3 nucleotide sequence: TGTGCCAGCAGACCCCGGGACTTAAGCTCCTACGAGCAGTACTTC. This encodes CASRPRDLSSYEQYF.

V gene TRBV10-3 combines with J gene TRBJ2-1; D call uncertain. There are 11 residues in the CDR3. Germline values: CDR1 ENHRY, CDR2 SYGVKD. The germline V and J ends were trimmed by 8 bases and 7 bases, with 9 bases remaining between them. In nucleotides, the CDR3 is TGTGCCATCGGCTTTACAAATGAGCAGTTCTTC. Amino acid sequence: CAIGFTNEQFF.

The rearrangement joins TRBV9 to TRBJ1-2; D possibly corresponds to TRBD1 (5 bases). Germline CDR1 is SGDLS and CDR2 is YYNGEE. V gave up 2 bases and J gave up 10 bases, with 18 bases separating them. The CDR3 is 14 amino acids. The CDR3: CASSVLPTALSYTF. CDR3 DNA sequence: TGTGCCAGCAGCGTTCTACCGACAGCTTTATCCTACACCTTC.

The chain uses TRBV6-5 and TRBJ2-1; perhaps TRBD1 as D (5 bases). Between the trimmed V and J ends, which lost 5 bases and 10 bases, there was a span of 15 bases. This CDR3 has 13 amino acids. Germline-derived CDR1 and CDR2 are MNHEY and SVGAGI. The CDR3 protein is CASSKAGHWEQFF. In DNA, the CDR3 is TGTGCCAGCAGTAAGGCAGGACATTGGGAGCAGTTCTTC.

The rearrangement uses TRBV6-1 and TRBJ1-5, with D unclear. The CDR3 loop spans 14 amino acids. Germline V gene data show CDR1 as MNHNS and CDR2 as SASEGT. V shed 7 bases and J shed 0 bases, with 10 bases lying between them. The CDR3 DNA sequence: TGTGCCAGCAATTTAAGCGGTAGCAATCAGCCCCAGCATTTT. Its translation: CASNLSGSNQPQHF.

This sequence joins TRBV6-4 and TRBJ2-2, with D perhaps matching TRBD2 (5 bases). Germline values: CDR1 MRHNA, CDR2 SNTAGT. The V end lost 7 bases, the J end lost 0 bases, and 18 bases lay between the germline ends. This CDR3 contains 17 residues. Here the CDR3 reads CASMNRSGPANTGELFF. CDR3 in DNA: TGTGCCAGCATGAATAGGAGCGGCCCAGCGAACACCGGGGAGCTGTTTTTT.

The CDR3 sequence: CASTIQGPSYEQYF. The CDR3 DNA reads TGTGCCAGCACTATACAGGGGCCCTCCTACGAGCAGTACTTC. The chain uses TRBV2 and TRBJ2-7; TRBD1 aligns across 7 bases. The CDR3 is 14 residues long. Germline values: CDR1 SNHLY, CDR2 FYNNEI. J lost 0 bases, V lost 7 bases, and 6 bases had no gene match.

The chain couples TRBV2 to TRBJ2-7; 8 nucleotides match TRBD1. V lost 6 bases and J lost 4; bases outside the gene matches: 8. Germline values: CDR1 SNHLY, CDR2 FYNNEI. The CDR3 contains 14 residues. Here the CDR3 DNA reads TGTGCCAGCAGGACGGACAGGGCCTCGTACGAGCAGTACTTC. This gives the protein CASRTDRASYEQYF.

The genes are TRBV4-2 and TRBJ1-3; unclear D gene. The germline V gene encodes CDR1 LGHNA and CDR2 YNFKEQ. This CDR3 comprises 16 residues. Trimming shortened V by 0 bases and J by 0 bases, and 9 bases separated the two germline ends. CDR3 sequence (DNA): TGTGCCAGCAGCCAAGACCCCGCGAACTCTGGAAACACCATATATTTT. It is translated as CASSQDPANSGNTIYF.

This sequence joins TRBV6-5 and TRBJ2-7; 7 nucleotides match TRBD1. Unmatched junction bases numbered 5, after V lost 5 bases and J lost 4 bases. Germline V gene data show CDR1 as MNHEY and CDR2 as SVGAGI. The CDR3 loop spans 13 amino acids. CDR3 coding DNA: TGTGCCAGCAGTCAAAGACAGGGTTACGAGCAGTACTTC. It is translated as CASSQRQGYEQYF.